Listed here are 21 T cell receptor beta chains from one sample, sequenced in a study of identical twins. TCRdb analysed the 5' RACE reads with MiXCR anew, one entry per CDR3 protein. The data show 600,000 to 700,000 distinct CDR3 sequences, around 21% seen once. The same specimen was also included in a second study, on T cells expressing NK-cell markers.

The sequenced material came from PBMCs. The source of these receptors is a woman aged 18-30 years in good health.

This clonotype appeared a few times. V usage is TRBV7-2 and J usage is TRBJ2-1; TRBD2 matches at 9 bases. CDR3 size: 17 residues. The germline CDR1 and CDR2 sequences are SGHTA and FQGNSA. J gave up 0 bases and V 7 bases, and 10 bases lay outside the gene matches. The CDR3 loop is CASTIKISGSSYNEQFF. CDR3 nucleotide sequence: TGTGCCAGCACCATCAAAATTAGCGGGAGCTCCTACAATGAGCAGTTCTTC.

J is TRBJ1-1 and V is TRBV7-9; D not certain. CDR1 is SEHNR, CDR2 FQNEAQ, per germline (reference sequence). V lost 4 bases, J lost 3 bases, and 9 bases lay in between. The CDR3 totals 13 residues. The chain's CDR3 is CASSWGEYTEAFF. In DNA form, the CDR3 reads TGTGCCAGCAGCTGGGGAGAATACACTGAAGCTTTCTTT.

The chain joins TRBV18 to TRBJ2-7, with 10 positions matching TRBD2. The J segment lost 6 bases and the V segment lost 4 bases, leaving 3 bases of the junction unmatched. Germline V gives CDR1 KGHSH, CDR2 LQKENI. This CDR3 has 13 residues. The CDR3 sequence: CASSLAGGFEQYF. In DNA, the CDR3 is TGTGCCAGCTCACTAGCGGGAGGATTCGAGCAGTACTTC.

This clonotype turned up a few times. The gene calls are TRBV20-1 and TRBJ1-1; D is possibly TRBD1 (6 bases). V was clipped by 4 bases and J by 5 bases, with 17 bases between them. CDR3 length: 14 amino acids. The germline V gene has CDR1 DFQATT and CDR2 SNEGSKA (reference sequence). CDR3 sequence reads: CSAKVGGPGTEAFF. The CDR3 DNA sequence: TGCAGTGCTAAGGTCGGGGGGCCGGGGACTGAAGCTTTCTTT.

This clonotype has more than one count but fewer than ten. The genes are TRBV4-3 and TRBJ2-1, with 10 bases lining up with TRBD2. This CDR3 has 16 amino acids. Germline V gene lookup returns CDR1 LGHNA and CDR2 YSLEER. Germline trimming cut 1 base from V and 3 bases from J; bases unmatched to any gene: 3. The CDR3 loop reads CASSQVGLAYYNEQFF. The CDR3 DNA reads TGCGCCAGCAGCCAAGTGGGACTAGCGTACTACAATGAGCAGTTCTTC.

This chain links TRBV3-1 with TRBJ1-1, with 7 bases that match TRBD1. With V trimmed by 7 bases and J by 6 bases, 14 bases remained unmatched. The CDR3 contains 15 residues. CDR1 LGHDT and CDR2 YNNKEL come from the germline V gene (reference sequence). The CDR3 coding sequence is TGTGCCAGCACATTCCCCGGAACAGGGGTCTCTGAAGCTTTCTTT. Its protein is CASTFPGTGVSEAFF.

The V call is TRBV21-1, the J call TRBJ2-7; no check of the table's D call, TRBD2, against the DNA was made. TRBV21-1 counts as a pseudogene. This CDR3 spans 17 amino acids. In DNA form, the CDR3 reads TGTGCCAGCAGCAAAGACCGGAGCGGGAGGAAATGGGACGAGCAGTACTTC. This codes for CASSKDRSGRKWDEQYF.

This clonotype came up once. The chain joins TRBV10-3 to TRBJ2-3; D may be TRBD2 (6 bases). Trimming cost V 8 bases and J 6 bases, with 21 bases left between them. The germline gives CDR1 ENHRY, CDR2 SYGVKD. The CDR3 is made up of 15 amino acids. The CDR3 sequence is CAILPGALAGDTQYF. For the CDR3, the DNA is TGTGCCATCCTCCCCGGGGCACTAGCAGGGGATACGCAGTATTTT.

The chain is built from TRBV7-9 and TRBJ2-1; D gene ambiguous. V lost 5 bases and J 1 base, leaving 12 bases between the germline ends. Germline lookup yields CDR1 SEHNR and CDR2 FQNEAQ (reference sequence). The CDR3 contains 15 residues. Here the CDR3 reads CASSGIERSYNEQFF. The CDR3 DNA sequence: TGTGCCAGCAGCGGTATCGAGAGATCCTACAATGAGCAGTTCTTC. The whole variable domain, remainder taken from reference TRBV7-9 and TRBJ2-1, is DTGVSQNPRHKITKRGQNVTFRCDPISEHNRLYWYRQTLGQGPEFLTYFQNEAQLEKSRLLSDRFSAERPKGSFSTLEIQRTEQGDSAMYLCASSGIERSYNEQFFGPGTRLTVL.

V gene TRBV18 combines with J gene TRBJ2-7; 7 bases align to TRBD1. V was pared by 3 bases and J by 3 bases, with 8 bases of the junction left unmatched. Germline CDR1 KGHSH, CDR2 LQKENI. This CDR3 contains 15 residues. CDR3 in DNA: TGTGCCAGCTCACCGTTACAGGGGAACCTCTACGAGCAGTACTTC. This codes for CASSPLQGNLYEQYF.

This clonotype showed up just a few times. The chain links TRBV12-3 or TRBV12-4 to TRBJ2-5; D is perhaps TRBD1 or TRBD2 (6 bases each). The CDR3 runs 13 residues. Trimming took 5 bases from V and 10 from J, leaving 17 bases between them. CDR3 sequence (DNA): TGTGCCAGCAGTCCTAGGGGTAGGGGGGTCCAGTACTTC. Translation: CASSPRGRGVQYF.

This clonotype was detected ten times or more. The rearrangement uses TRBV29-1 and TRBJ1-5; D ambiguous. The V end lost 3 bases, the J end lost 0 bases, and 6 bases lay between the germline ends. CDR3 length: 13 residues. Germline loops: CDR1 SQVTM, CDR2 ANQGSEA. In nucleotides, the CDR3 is TGCAGCGTTGAGGAGAATAGCAATCAGCCCCAGCATTTT. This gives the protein CSVEENSNQPQHF.

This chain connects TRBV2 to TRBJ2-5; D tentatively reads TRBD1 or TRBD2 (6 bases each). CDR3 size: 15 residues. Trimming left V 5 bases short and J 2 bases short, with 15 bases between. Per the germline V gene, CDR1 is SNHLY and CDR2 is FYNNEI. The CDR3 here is CASSTFEGGQETQYF. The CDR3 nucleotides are TGTGCCAGCAGTACCTTCGAGGGGGGACAAGAGACCCAGTACTTC. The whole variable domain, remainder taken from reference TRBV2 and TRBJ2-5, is EPEVTQTPSHQVTQMGQEVILRCVPISNHLYFYWYRQILGQKVEFLVSFYNNEISEKSEIFDDQFSVERPDGSNFTLKIRSTKLEDSAMYFCASSTFEGGQETQYFGPGTRLLVL.

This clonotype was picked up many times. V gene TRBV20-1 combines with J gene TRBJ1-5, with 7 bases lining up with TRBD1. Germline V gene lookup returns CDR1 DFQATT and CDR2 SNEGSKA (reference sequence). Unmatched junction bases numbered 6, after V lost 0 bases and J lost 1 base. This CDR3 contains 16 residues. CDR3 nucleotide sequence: TGCAGTGCTAGAGATCCTGGCAGGGGGAGCAATCAGCCCCAGCATTTT. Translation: CSARDPGRGSNQPQHF.

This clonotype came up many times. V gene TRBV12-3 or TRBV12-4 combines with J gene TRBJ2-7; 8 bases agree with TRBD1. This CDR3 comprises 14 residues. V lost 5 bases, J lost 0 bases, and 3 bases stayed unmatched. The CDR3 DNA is TGTGCCAGCAGTAGGACAGGGAGCTCCTACGAGCAGTACTTC. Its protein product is CASSRTGSSYEQYF.

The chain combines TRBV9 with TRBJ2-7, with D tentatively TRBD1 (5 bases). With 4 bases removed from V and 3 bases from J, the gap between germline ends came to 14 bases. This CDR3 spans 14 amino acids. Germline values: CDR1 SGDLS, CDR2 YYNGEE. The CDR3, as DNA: TGTGCCAGCAGCTCAACCAGGGTTGGCTACGAGCAGTACTTC. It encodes CASSSTRVGYEQYF.

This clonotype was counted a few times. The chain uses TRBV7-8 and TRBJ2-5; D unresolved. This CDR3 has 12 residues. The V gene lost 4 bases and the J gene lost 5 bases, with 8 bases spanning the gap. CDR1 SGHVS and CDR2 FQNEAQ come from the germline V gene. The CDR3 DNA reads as TGTGCCAGCAGCTCCGTAAGGGAGACCCAGTACTTC. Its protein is CASSSVRETQYF.

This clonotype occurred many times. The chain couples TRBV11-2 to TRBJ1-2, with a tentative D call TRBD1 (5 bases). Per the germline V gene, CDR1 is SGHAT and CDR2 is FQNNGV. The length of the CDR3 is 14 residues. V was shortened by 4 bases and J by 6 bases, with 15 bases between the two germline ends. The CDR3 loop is CASSSWGRNDGYTF. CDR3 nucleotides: TGTGCCAGCAGCTCATGGGGCAGAAACGATGGCTACACCTTC.

CDR3 sequence reads: CASSLGPAGAYEQYF. The CDR3 DNA follows: TGTGCCAGCAGCTTAGGCCCAGCGGGGGCCTACGAGCAGTACTTC. The rearrangement joins TRBV7-2 to TRBJ2-7; TRBD2 matches 8 bases. Per germline, CDR1 SGHTA and CDR2 FQGNSA. The CDR3 spans 15 residues. V was clipped by 1 base and J by 2 bases; unmatched bases: 4.

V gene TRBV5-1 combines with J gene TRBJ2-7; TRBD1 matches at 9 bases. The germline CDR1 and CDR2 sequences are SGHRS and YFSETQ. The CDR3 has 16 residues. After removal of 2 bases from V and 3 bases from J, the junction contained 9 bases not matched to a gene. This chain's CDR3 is CASSLTGTGNYYEQYF. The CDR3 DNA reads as TGCGCCAGCAGCTTAACCGGGACAGGGAATTACTACGAGCAGTACTTC.

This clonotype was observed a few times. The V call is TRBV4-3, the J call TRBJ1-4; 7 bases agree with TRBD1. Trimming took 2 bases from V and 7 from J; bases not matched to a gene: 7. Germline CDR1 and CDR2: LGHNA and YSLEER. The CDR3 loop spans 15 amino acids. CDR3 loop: CASSQMGRGGEKLFF. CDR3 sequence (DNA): TGCGCCAGCAGCCAAATGGGCAGGGGGGGTGAAAAACTGTTTTTT.